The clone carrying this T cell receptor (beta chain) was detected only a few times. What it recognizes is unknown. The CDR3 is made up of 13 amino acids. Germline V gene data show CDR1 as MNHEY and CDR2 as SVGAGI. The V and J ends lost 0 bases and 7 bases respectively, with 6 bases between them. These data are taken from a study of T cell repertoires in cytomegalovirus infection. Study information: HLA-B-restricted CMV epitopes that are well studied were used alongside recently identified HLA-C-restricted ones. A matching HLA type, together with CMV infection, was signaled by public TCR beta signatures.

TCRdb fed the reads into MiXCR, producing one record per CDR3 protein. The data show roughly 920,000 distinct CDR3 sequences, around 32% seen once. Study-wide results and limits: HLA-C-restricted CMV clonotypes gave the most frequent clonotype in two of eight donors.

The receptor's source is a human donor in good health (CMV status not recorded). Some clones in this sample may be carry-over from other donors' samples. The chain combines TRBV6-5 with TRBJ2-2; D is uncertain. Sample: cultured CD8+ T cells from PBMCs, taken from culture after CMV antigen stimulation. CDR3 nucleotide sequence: TGTGCCAGCAGTTACTCGGCGGTCGGGGAGCTGTTTTTT. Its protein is CASSYSAVGELFF.